Detailed here is one TCR beta chain. The data originate from a study of blood T cell repertoires in COVID-19. In the study overall: Specimens from acute and convalescent COVID-19 originated in the United States, Italy and Spain.

The germline CDR1 and CDR2 sequences are MGHDK and SYGVNS. Trimming cost V 7 bases and J 4 bases, with 17 bases left between them. This CDR3 spans 16 amino acids. Cohorts were based on clinical histories the participants reported. Assay used: immunoSEQ multiplex PCR; TCRdb lists only in-frame clones, some missing. This table holds around 150,000 clones, about 85% found once. Sequencing was performed on PBMCs or T cells enriched from blood (not recorded which). The clonotype originates from a woman between 35 and 50 years old who had recovered from COVID-19. J is TRBJ1-6 and V is TRBV25-1, with D unclear. This chain's CDR3 is CASTQNWELYNSPLHF. The CDR3 DNA reads as TGTGCCAGCACCCAGAACTGGGAGTTGTATAATTCACCCCTCCACTTT.